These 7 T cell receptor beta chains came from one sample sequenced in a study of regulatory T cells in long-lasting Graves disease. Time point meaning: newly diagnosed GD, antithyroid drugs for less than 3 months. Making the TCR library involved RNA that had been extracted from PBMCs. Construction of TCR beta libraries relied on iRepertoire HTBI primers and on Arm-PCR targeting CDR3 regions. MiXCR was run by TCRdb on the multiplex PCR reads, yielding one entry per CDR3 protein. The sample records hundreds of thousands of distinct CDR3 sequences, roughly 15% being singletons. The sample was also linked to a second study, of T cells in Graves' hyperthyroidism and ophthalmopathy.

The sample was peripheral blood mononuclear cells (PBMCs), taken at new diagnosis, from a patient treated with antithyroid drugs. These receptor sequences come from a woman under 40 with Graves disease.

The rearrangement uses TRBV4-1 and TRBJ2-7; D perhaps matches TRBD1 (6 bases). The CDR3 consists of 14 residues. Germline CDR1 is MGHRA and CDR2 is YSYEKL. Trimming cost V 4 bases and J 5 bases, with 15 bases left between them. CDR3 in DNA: TGCGCCAGCAGCCCCTCAACAGGGTTCAACGAGCAGTACTTC. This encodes CASSPSTGFNEQYF.

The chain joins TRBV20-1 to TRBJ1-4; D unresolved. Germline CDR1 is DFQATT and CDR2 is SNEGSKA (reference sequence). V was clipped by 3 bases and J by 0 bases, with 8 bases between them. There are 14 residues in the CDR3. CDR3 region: CSARTGTTNEKLFF. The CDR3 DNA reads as TGCAGTGCTAGGACGGGAACAACTAATGAAAAACTGTTTTTT.

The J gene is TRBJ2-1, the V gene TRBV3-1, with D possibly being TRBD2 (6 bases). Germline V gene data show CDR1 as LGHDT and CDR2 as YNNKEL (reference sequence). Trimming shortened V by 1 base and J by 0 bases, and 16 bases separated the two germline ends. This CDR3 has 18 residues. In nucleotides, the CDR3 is TGTGCCAGCAGCCAAGGGAATTTGGCGGGAAGCTCCTACAATGAGCAGTTCTTC. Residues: CASSQGNLAGSSYNEQFF.

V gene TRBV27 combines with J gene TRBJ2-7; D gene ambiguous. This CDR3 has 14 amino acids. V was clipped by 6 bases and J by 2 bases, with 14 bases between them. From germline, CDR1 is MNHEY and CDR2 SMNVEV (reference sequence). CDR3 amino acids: CASSSMAVTYEQYF. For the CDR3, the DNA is TGTGCCAGCAGCTCTATGGCGGTTACCTACGAGCAGTACTTC.

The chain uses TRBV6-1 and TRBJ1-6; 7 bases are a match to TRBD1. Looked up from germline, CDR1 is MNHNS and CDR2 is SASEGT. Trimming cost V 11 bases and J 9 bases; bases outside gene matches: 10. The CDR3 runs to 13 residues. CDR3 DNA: TGTGCCGGACAGGATCTGGAGAGTTCACCCCTCCACTTT. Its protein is CAGQDLESSPLHF.

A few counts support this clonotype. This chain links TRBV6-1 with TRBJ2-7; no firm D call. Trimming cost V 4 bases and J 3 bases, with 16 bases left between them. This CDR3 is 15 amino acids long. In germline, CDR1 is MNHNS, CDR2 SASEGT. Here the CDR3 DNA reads TGTGCCAGCAGTGCAAGTTCAGGCAGAGTCTACGAGCAGTACTTC. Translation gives CASSASSGRVYEQYF.

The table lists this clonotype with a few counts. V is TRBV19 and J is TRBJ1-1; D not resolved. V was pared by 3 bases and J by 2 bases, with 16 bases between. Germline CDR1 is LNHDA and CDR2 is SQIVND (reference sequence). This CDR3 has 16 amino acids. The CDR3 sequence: CASSMETPPINTEAFF. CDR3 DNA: TGTGCCAGTAGTATGGAAACGCCGCCGATTAACACTGAAGCTTTCTTT. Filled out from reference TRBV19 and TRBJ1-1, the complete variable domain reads DGGITQSPKYLFRKEGQNVTLSCEQNLNHDAMYWYRQDPGQGLRLIYYSQIVNDFQKGDIAEGYSVSREKKESFPLTVTSAQKNPTAFYLCASSMETPPINTEAFFGQGTRLTVV.